Below, 30 T cell receptor beta chains from the same sample are listed, as sequenced in a study of chemoradiotherapy in HPV16-positive cancers. Here immunoSEQ multiplex PCR was the method, and the copy in TCRdb shows in-frame clones only, minus some. The data hold approximately 14,000 clones, with approximately 86% observed a single time. The material was blood, obtained from a patient who underwent chemoradiotherapy. The receptor set was obtained from a human donor with HPV-associated anogenital cancer.

There are a few counts of this clone. As DNA, the CDR3 is TGTGCCAGTAGTATATCGAGGACTAGTGTGTCGGAGACCCAGTACTTC. It is translated as CASSISRTSVSETQYF. The chain uses TRBV19 and TRBJ2-5; 7 bases align to TRBD2. V was clipped by 2 bases and J by 5 bases; unmatched bases: 11. The germline V gene encodes CDR1 LNHDA and CDR2 SQIVND (reference sequence). The CDR3 is 16 amino acids.

The J gene is TRBJ1-1, the V gene TRBV5-1; TRBD1 is a possible D gene (6 bases). The germline CDR1 and CDR2 sequences are SGHRS and YFSETQ. The CDR3 is 14 amino acids. The germline V and J ends were trimmed by 1 base and 6 bases, with 13 bases remaining between them. CDR3 coding DNA: TGCGCCAGCAGCTTGTCAGGGGAAAGCTCTGAAGCTTTCTTT. It translates to CASSLSGESSEAFF.

V and J are TRBV4-1 and TRBJ2-2; perhaps TRBD1 as D (5 bases). Germline CDR1 is MGHRA and CDR2 is YSYEKL. Trimming cost V 0 bases and J 4 bases, with 6 bases left between them. The CDR3 covers 14 residues. The CDR3 sequence is CASSQDRGTGELFF. In nucleotides, the CDR3 is TGCGCCAGCAGCCAAGATAGGGGCACCGGGGAGCTGTTTTTT.

This clone was picked up one time. The rearrangement links TRBV4-1 to TRBJ2-2; perhaps TRBD1 as D (5 bases). Per germline, CDR1 MGHRA and CDR2 YSYEKL. Trimming shortened V by 0 bases and J by 1 base, and 15 bases separated the two germline ends. CDR3 length: 18 amino acids. CDR3 bases: TGCGCCAGCAGCCAAGATGCCAGGGTGAGACTGAACACCGGGGAGCTGTTTTTT. Residues: CASSQDARVRLNTGELFF.

The J gene is TRBJ2-1, the V gene TRBV7-9, with 8 bases fitting TRBD2. The CDR3 covers 16 residues. Germline trimming cut 5 bases from V and 4 bases from J; bases unmatched to any gene: 10. The V gene's germline CDR1 is SEHNR and CDR2 FQNEAQ (reference sequence). The CDR3 DNA reads TGTGCCAGCAGCCTTTCTCGGACTAGCAGATACAATGAGCAGTTCTTC. Translating gives CASSLSRTSRYNEQFF.

The gene calls are TRBV28 and TRBJ1-2, with TRBD1 matching 7 bases. This CDR3 spans 18 amino acids. The germline V gene encodes CDR1 MDHEN and CDR2 SYDVKM. V was pared by 4 bases and J by 4 bases, with 18 bases of the junction left unmatched. The CDR3 here is CASSSKLLTGTAPYGYTF. The DNA of the CDR3 is TGTGCCAGCAGTTCTAAGCTTCTAACCGGGACAGCTCCCTATGGCTACACCTTC.

This sequence joins TRBV4-1 and TRBJ2-1, with a weak D call TRBD2 (6 bases). The CDR3 runs to 17 residues. V lost 0 bases to trimming and J lost 10 bases, with 22 bases between them. Germline V gene data show CDR1 as MGHRA and CDR2 as YSYEKL. For the CDR3, the DNA is TGCGCCAGCAGCCAAGAAGCCCCCTTTGGCAGCGGAGGGGAGCAGTTCTTC. Its translation: CASSQEAPFGSGGEQFF.

This chain links TRBV30 with TRBJ2-3, with D perhaps TRBD1 (6 bases). Looked up from germline, CDR1 is GTSNPN and CDR2 is SVGIG (reference sequence). The ends were cut back, 1 base at V and 2 bases at J, with 16 bases in the middle. The CDR3 is 16 amino acids. For the CDR3, the DNA is TGTGCCTGGAGTGAGGGGCCAGGGGCCCCCACAGATACGCAGTATTTT. Translating gives CAWSEGPGAPTDTQYF.

V gene TRBV7-2 combines with J gene TRBJ2-7; 10 bases match TRBD1. Unmatched junction bases numbered 6, after V lost 5 bases and J lost 2 bases. CDR3 length equals 15 residues. Germline V lookup: CDR1 SGHTA, CDR2 FQGNSA. This CDR3 reads CASSPRTGGPYEQYF. The DNA for the CDR3 is TGTGCCAGCAGCCCCCGGACAGGGGGTCCCTACGAGCAGTACTTC.

This clone appeared a single time. V usage is TRBV9 and J usage is TRBJ2-1; the D is unclear. The CDR3 is made up of 13 amino acids. Germline CDR1 and CDR2: SGDLS and YYNGEE. Trimming took off 4 bases at V and 4 bases at J, with 9 bases between the two ends. This chain's CDR3 is CASSSSDYNEQFF. The CDR3 coding sequence is TGTGCCAGCAGCTCGTCGGATTACAATGAGCAGTTCTTC.

The chain couples TRBV11-2 to TRBJ2-7; 7 bases fit TRBD1. The V gene's germline CDR1 is SGHAT and CDR2 FQNNGV. This CDR3 spans 14 amino acids. V trimming: 3 bases; J trimming: 0 bases; junction bases outside the gene matches: 2. The CDR3 here is CASSLDRFSYEQYF. CDR3 sequence (DNA): TGTGCCAGCAGCTTGGACAGGTTCTCCTACGAGCAGTACTTC.

The chain links TRBV6-6 to TRBJ2-7; D gene ambiguous. Germline V gene lookup returns CDR1 MNHNY and CDR2 SVGAGI (reference sequence). CDR3 length: 11 residues. The V end lost 5 bases, the J end lost 4 bases, and 6 bases lay between the germline ends. Here the CDR3 DNA reads TGTGCCAGCAGTCAGCTATACGAGCAGTACTTC. Its translation: CASSQLYEQYF.

This chain uses TRBV7-9 with TRBJ1-2; possible D gene TRBD1, 6 bases. The V gene lost 6 bases and the J gene lost 4 bases, with 15 bases spanning the gap. The CDR3 is made up of 14 amino acids. Looked up from germline, CDR1 is SEHNR and CDR2 is FQNEAQ (reference sequence). The CDR3 region is CASSNRAEGYGYTF. DNA of the CDR3: TGTGCCAGCAGTAACAGGGCGGAGGGCTATGGCTACACCTTC.

The chain uses TRBV19 and TRBJ2-3, with 9 bases that match TRBD1. Unmatched junction bases numbered 19, after V lost 7 bases and J lost 5 bases. Germline V gene data show CDR1 as LNHDA and CDR2 as SQIVND (reference sequence). CDR3 length: 18 residues. CDR3 coding DNA: TGTGCCAGTACCCTCTCCTCGATAGGGACAGGGATAAGAGATACGCAGTATTTT. This sequence encodes CASTLSSIGTGIRDTQYF.

The chain recombines TRBV9 with TRBJ2-1; D not certain. CDR1 and CDR2 (germline): SGDLS, YYNGEE. The CDR3 totals 13 residues. Between the trimmed V and J ends, which lost 1 base and 8 bases, there was a span of 10 bases. The CDR3 nucleotides read TGTGCCAGCAGCGTATTAGTCAGCGATGAGCAGTTCTTC. Its protein is CASSVLVSDEQFF.

The CDR3: CASSRRDRDTQYF. The CDR3 region has the DNA TGTGCCAGCAGTCGTCGGGACAGGGATACGCAGTATTTT. The chain employs TRBV6-5 and TRBJ2-3; the match to TRBD1 covers 8 bases. Germline V gene lookup returns CDR1 MNHEY and CDR2 SVGAGI. The CDR3 loop spans 13 amino acids. The V gene end was trimmed by 5 bases and the J gene end by 6 bases; junction bases not matched to a gene: 4.

This clone was detected only once. The chain uses TRBV11-1 and TRBJ1-3, with 12 bases lining up with TRBD1. The V gene's germline CDR1 is SGHAT and CDR2 FQDESV (reference sequence). This CDR3 comprises 17 residues. With V trimmed by 6 bases and J by 1 base, 7 bases remained unmatched. The chain's CDR3 is CASRTGQGAQSGNTIYF. The CDR3 DNA is TGTGCCAGCAGAACGGGACAGGGGGCGCAGTCTGGAAACACCATATATTTT.

V gene TRBV5-1 combines with J gene TRBJ2-5; TRBD1 aligns across 8 bases. The CDR3 is 15 residues long. Germline assignment: CDR1 SGHRS and CDR2 YFSETQ. V lost 0 bases to trimming and J lost 0 bases; unmatched junction nucleotides: 1. The CDR3 nucleotides read TGCGCCAGCAGCTTGGGACAGGGGTACCAAGAGACCCAGTACTTC. Protein: CASSLGQGYQETQYF.

This chain connects TRBV19 to TRBJ2-2; TRBD2 agrees at 11 bases. Germline CDR1 and CDR2: LNHDA and SQIVND (reference sequence). V gave up 5 bases and J gave up 6 bases; unmatched junction bases: 5. The CDR3 covers 15 residues. CDR3 loop: CASSGASGGSGELFF. The CDR3 nucleotides read TGTGCCAGTAGTGGGGCTAGCGGGGGGTCCGGGGAGCTGTTTTTT.

The V gene is TRBV28, the J gene TRBJ1-2; D is ambiguous. V lost 0 bases, J lost 3 bases, and 14 bases lay in between. The germline V gene encodes CDR1 MDHEN and CDR2 SYDVKM. This CDR3 comprises 16 residues. The CDR3 sequence: CASSLWSGREHYGYTF. CDR3 DNA sequence: TGTGCCAGCAGTTTATGGAGCGGGAGGGAGCACTATGGCTACACCTTC.

The V call is TRBV19, the J call TRBJ1-6; tentatively, D is TRBD1 (6 bases). This CDR3 region has 15 residues. Germline V gene sequence: CDR1 LNHDA, CDR2 SQIVND (reference sequence). Between the trimmed V and J ends, which lost 5 bases and 6 bases, there was a span of 14 bases. CDR3 sequence reads: CASSGEGGVNSPLHF. The CDR3 DNA reads as TGTGCCAGTAGTGGAGAGGGGGGAGTTAATTCACCCCTCCACTTT.

The chain couples TRBV7-6 to TRBJ1-2; D call uncertain. The length of the CDR3 is 12 residues. Trimming left V 2 bases short and J 4 bases short, with 5 bases between. The germline V gene has CDR1 SGHVS and CDR2 FNYEAQ. CDR3 loop: CASSLNSYGYTF. The CDR3 bases are TGTGCCAGCAGCTTAAATAGCTATGGCTACACCTTC.

This chain uses TRBV4-1 with TRBJ2-4; D remains unclear. This CDR3 region has 13 residues. Looked up from germline, CDR1 is MGHRA and CDR2 is YSYEKL. The V gene lost 1 base and the J gene lost 8 bases, with 9 bases spanning the gap. The CDR3 reads CASSQGALDIQYF. The CDR3 DNA reads as TGCGCCAGCAGCCAAGGGGCGTTGGACATTCAGTACTTC.

The chain recombines TRBV7-9 with TRBJ2-6; D may be TRBD2 (6 bases). V was clipped by 3 bases and J by 1 base, with 19 bases between them. The CDR3 totals 19 residues. CDR1 is SEHNR and CDR2 is FQNEAQ in the germline V gene (reference sequence). The CDR3 here is CASSFHRGTEDSGANVLTF. In DNA, the CDR3 is TGTGCCAGCAGCTTCCACCGCGGGACTGAAGATTCTGGGGCCAACGTCCTGACTTTC.

The chain is built from TRBV7-2 and TRBJ2-5; 15 bases line up with TRBD2. V lost 5 bases and J lost 5; bases outside the gene matches: 3. This CDR3 is 15 amino acids long. Per germline, CDR1 SGHTA and CDR2 FQGNSA. The CDR3 DNA sequence: TGTGCCAGCAGCATGGGACTAGCGGGGGGTGAGACCCAGTACTTC. Its translation is CASSMGLAGGETQYF.

This chain joins TRBV28 and TRBJ2-5; 10 positions agree with TRBD1. The germline CDR1 and CDR2 sequences are MDHEN and SYDVKM. There are 16 residues in the CDR3. Losses at the gene ends were 3 bases for V and 5 bases for J; bases not matched to a gene: 9. The CDR3 spells CASSFWTGGYRETQYF. The CDR3 nucleotides read TGTGCCAGCAGTTTCTGGACAGGGGGATATAGGGAGACCCAGTACTTC.

This chain connects TRBV4-1 to TRBJ2-5; no reliable D call. The CDR3 runs to 17 residues. The V gene lost 3 bases and the J gene lost 5 bases, with 22 bases spanning the gap. Per germline, CDR1 MGHRA and CDR2 YSYEKL. The CDR3 DNA sequence: TGCGCCAGCAGCCACCCCTTCCGACTCCTGATCGGGGAGACCCAGTACTTC. This gives the protein CASSHPFRLLIGETQYF.

CDR3: CASTRTGGWETQYF. CDR3 nucleotide sequence: TGTGCCAGCACTAGGACAGGGGGCTGGGAGACCCAGTACTTC. The chain is built from TRBV6-1 and TRBJ2-5, with 11 bases matching TRBD1. Trimming cost V 7 bases and J 5 bases; bases outside gene matches: 6. The CDR3 runs 14 residues. Per the germline V gene, CDR1 is MNHNS and CDR2 is SASEGT.

The gene calls are TRBV11-2 and TRBJ1-1; D is ambiguous. Germline V CDR1 and CDR2: SGHAT, FQNNGV. V was trimmed by 0 bases and J by 1 base, leaving 9 bases between them. This CDR3 has 15 residues. This CDR3 reads CASSLDPQPNTEAFF. The CDR3 bases are TGTGCCAGCAGCTTAGACCCACAGCCGAACACTGAAGCTTTCTTT.

About this clone: The junction departs from germline at one end; a sequencing error may be responsible. This rearrangement joins TRBV29-1 to TRBJ1-2; no clear D. The CDR3 extends over 12 amino acids. Per germline, CDR1 SQVTM and CDR2 ANQGSEA. CDR3 residues: CIVFELPMGYTF. The DNA of the CDR3 is TGCATCGTTTTCGAATTACCTATGGGCTACACCTTC. The entire variable domain, with the rest obtained from reference TRBV29-1 and TRBJ1-2, is as follows: SAVISQKPSRDICQRGTSLTIQCQVDSQVTMMFWYRQQPGQSLTLIATANQGSEATYESGFVIDKFPISRPNLTFSTLTVSNMSPEDSSIYLCIVFELPMGYTFGSGTRLTVV.